This T cell receptor (beta chain) derives from a study of blood T cell repertoires in COVID-19. The CDR3 totals 13 residues. Germline lookup yields CDR1 ENHRY and CDR2 SYGVKD. Trimming at V came to 5 bases and at J to 7 bases, leaving 6 bases not matched to a gene. Participants, about 18 to 100 years old, spanned about 26 US areas. As handled by the study authors: Estimates of nucleated cell counts were drawn from the amplification of reference gene primers. Some clones are missing from TCRdb's copy, which holds only in-frame ones; the method was immunoSEQ multiplex PCR. The V and J calls and clone size were taken over from that table, and D and trimming were inferred from the DNA. The sample carries 250,000 or so clones, 85% to 90% recorded once.

Sequencing was performed on PBMCs or T cells enriched from blood (not recorded which). V gene TRBV10-3 combines with J gene TRBJ1-2, with 8 bases matching TRBD1. This TCR derives from a man between 35 and 55 years old who had recovered from COVID-19. CDR3: CAISPGTGPGYTF. The CDR3 nucleotides read TGTGCCATCAGTCCTGGGACAGGCCCTGGCTACACCTTC.